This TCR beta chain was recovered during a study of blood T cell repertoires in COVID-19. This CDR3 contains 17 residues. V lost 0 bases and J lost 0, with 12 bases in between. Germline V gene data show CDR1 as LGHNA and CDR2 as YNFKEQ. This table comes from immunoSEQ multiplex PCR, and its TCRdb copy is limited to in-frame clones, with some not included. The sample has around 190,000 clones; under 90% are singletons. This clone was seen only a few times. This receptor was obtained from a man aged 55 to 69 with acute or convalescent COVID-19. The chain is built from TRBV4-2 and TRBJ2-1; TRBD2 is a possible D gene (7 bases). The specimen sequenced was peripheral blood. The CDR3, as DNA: TGTGCCAGCAGCCAAGAGGTAGGGGGGGACTCCTACAATGAGCAGTTCTTC. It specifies CASSQEVGGDSYNEQFF.